The 4 T cell receptor beta chains below were found in one sample sequenced in a study of blood T cells in healthy people across ages. A second PCR of roughly 7 to 11 cycles used a sample-barcoded 5' primer and a J-beta primer mix. TCRdb recomputed calls from the 5' RACE reads with MiXCR, one row per CDR3 protein. The sample lists some 730,000 distinct CDR3 sequences; 22% were seen once. The source material was blood. These receptors originate from a man in his 70s in good health.

This clonotype came up many times. The rearrangement uses TRBV27 and TRBJ1-1, with D perhaps matching TRBD1 (5 bases). Germline V gene sequence: CDR1 MNHEY, CDR2 SMNVEV (reference sequence). The V end lost 5 bases, the J end lost 2 bases, and 9 bases lay between the germline ends. The CDR3 contains 13 residues. Here the CDR3 DNA reads TGTGCCAGCAGTACCGGGGGAAACACTGAAGCTTTCTTT. Amino acid sequence: CASSTGGNTEAFF.

Of note for this clonotype: One junction end disagrees with the germline gene, perhaps due to a read error. The V call is TRBV29-1, the J call TRBJ2-1, with 9 positions matching TRBD1. The CDR3 length is 15 residues. Germline V gene data show CDR1 as SQVTM and CDR2 as ANQGSEA. The CDR3 DNA follows: TGCAGCGTTGCCCCCGGGACAGGGCCGCCGAATGGGCAGTTCTTC. Translating it yields CSVAPGTGPPNGQFF.

V and J are TRBV24-1 and TRBJ2-1; D may be TRBD2 (6 bases). The J call may be mistaken, given a closer DNA end match to TRBJ2-5. The CDR3 is 14 residues long. Germline V gene data show CDR1 as KGHDR and CDR2 as SFDVKD. CDR3 loop: CATSDPGEEETQYF. The CDR3 bases are TGTGCCACCAGTGATCCCGGGGAGGAAGAGACCCAGTACTTC.

The chain is built from TRBV11-2 and TRBJ2-3, with D possibly TRBD2 on 6 matching bases. V was trimmed by 1 base and J by 3 bases, leaving 11 bases between them. Germline CDR1 and CDR2: SGHAT and FQNNGV. The CDR3 extends over 15 amino acids. Here the CDR3 DNA reads TGTGCCAGCAGCTTAGTAGTCGGGGGTACAGATACGCAGTATTTT. Residues: CASSLVVGGTDTQYF. Full variable domain (rest looked up from reference TRBV11-2 and TRBJ2-3): EAGVAQSPRYKIIEKRQSVAFWCNPISGHATLYWYQQILGQGPKLLIQFQNNGVVDDSQLPKDRFSAERLKGVDSTLKIQPAKLEDSAVYLCASSLVVGGTDTQYFGPGTRLTVL.